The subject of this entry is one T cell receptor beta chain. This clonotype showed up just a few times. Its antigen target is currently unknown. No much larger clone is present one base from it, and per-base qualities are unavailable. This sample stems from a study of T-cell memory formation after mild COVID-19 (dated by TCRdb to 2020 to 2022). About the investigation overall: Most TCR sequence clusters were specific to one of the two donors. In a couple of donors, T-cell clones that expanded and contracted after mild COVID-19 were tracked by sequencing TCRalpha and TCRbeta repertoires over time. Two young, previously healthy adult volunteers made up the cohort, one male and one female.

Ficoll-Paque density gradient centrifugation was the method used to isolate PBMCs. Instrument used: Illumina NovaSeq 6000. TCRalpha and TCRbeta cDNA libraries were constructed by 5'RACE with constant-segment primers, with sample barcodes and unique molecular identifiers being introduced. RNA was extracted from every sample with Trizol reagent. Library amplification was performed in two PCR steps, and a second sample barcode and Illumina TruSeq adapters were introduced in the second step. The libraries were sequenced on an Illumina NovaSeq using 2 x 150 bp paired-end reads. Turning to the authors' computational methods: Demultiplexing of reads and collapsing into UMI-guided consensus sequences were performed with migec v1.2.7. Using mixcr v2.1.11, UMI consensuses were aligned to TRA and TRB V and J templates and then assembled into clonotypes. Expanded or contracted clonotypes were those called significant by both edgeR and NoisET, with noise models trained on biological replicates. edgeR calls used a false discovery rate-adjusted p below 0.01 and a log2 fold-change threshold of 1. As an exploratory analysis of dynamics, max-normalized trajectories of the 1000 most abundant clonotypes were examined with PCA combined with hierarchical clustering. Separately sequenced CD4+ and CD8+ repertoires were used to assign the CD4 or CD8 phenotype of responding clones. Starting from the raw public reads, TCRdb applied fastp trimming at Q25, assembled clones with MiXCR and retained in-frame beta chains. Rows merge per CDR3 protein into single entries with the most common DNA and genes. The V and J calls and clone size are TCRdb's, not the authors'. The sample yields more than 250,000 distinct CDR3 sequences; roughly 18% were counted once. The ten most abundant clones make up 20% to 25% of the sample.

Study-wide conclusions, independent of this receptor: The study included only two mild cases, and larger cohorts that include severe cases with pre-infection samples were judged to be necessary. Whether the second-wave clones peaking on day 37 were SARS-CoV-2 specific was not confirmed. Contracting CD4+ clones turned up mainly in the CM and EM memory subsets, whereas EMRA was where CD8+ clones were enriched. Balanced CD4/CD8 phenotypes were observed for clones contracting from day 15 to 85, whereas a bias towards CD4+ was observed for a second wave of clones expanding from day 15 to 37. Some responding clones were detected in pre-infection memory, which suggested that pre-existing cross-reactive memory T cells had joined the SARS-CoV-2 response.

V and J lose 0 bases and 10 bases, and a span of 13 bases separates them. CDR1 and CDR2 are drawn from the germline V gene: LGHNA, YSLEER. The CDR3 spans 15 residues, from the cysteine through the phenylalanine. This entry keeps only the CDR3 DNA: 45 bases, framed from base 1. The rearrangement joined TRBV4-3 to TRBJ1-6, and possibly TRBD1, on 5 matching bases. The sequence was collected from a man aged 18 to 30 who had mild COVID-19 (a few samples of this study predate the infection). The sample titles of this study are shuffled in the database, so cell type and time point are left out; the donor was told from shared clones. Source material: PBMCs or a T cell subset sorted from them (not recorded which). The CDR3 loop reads CASSQDGTLGSPLHF. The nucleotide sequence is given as TGCGCCAGCAGCCAAGATGGGACCTTGGGGTCACCCCTCCACTTT.